Listed below are T cell receptor beta chains from one sample, sequenced in a study of vaccination effects on CD4 cells after COVID-19. These receptors lack a known antigen. The assay was immunoSEQ multiplex PCR, and TCRdb's table has in-frame clones only and misses some. The sample has more than 20,000 clones; approximately 76% are singletons. This specimen consisted of CD4+ T cells from PBMCs cultured with HCoV-229E spike peptides, obtained after COVID-19 vaccination. The receptors stem from a human donor who received a COVID-19 vaccine. The CDR3 runs from the conserved cysteine through the conserved F or W.

j_gene: TRBJ1-2; v_gene: TRBV7-9; CDR3aa: CASRPDLGSYTF
j_gene: TRBJ2-2; v_gene: TRBV5-1; CDR3aa: CASSGTSGGPAGELFF
j_gene: TRBJ1-1; v_gene: TRBV7-9; CDR3aa: CASSFGPTSTEAFF
j_gene: TRBJ1-1; v_gene: TRBV6-5; CDR3aa: CASRGGTGLYTEAFF
j_gene: TRBJ1-5; v_gene: TRBV6-4; CDR3aa: CASSVNRDQPQHF
j_gene: TRBJ1-5; v_gene: TRBV4-1; CDR3aa: CASSQDPKTGLDQPQHF
j_gene: TRBJ1-5; v_gene: TRBV24-1; CDR3aa: CATSVGGVGNQPQHF
j_gene: TRBJ2-2; v_gene: TRBV7-9; CDR3aa: CASSLGGSSNTGELFF
j_gene: TRBJ2-2; v_gene: TRBV6-6; CDR3aa: CASREGQGGTGELFF
j_gene: TRBJ1-1; v_gene: TRBV12-3/TRBV12-4; CDR3aa: CASSLGGVQAFF
j_gene: TRBJ2-7; v_gene: TRBV5-1; CDR3aa: CASSPPTSSSYEQYF
j_gene: TRBJ1-2; v_gene: TRBV3-1/TRBV3-2; CDR3aa: CASSNRYGGREFYGYTF
j_gene: TRBJ1-3; v_gene: TRBV4-1; CDR3aa: CASSQTLIPNTIYF
j_gene: TRBJ2-1; v_gene: TRBV30; CDR3aa: CAWSASRLVLAYNEQFF
j_gene: TRBJ1-1; v_gene: TRBV6-5; CDR3aa: CASSYNQGVTEAFF
j_gene: TRBJ2-7; v_gene: TRBV3-1/TRBV3-2; CDR3aa: CASSLAGPRYEQYF
j_gene: TRBJ2-1; v_gene: TRBV20-1; CDR3aa: CSASGLAGGPFSYNEQFF
j_gene: TRBJ1-2; v_gene: TRBV6-5; CDR3aa: CASTRGQYYGYTF
j_gene: TRBJ2-3; v_gene: TRBV5-4; CDR3aa: CASSLAGGDTQYF
j_gene: TRBJ2-2; v_gene: TRBV5-1; CDR3aa: CASSLTGGGNTGELFF
j_gene: TRBJ1-2; v_gene: TRBV27; CDR3aa: CASSSIRQKPYGYTF
j_gene: TRBJ2-5; v_gene: TRBV18; CDR3aa: CASSPDQGALETQYF
j_gene: TRBJ2-5; v_gene: TRBV15; CDR3aa: CATSIRGGRETQYF
j_gene: TRBJ1-2; v_gene: TRBV27; CDR3aa: CASSFGAGSSSGYTF
j_gene: TRBJ2-7; v_gene: TRBV7-2; CDR3aa: CASSLPRTGTSGGKQYF
j_gene: TRBJ1-5; v_gene: TRBV5-5; CDR3aa: CASSLGGGTGLIQPQHF
j_gene: TRBJ1-3; v_gene: TRBV3-1/TRBV3-2; CDR3aa: CASSHPGQINTIYF
j_gene: TRBJ2-7; v_gene: TRBV5-1; CDR3aa: CASSLGRVGRYEQYF
j_gene: TRBJ2-2; v_gene: TRBV10-1; CDR3aa: CASNSDSDPGELFF
j_gene: TRBJ1-2; v_gene: TRBV19; CDR3aa: CASSPQTGPSYGYTF
j_gene: TRBJ2-3; v_gene: TRBV2; CDR3aa: CASSEDSFSTDTQYF
j_gene: TRBJ1-5; v_gene: TRBV19; CDR3aa: CASKTRREGGPGNQPQHF
j_gene: TRBJ2-7; v_gene: TRBV7-9; CDR3aa: CASSLVGQGYEQYF
j_gene: TRBJ2-3; v_gene: TRBV19; CDR3aa: CASSTTDTQYF
j_gene: TRBJ2-1; v_gene: TRBV2; CDR3aa: CASRETSGRNEQFF
j_gene: TRBJ1-5; v_gene: TRBV11-2; CDR3aa: CASSEGTSQPQHF
j_gene: TRBJ2-2; v_gene: TRBV3-1/TRBV3-2; CDR3aa: CASNPGAGELFF
j_gene: TRBJ2-1; v_gene: TRBV24-1; CDR3aa: CATSDSRDSLSSYNEQFF
j_gene: TRBJ1-4; v_gene: TRBV10-3; CDR3aa: CAIRLGQGNEKLFF
j_gene: TRBJ2-3; v_gene: TRBV6-4; CDR3aa: CASSEETSGTDTQYF
j_gene: TRBJ1-1; v_gene: TRBV6-2/TRBV6-3; CDR3aa: CASSLWNTEAFF